Each of the 2 T cell receptor beta chains below was sequenced from the same sample in a study of graft-versus-host responses after intestinal transplantation. These receptors lack a known antigen. Using immunoSEQ multiplex PCR, the repertoire was profiled, and TCRdb retains in-frame clones only, with some absent. The table includes fewer than 120,000 clones, 90% to 95% detected once. Here the sequenced sample was unstimulated CD8+ T cells sorted from spleen or lymph node cells, taken before intestinal transplant. These receptors were collected from a human donor who received an intestinal transplant.

V is TRBV27 and J is TRBJ1-1, with D perhaps matching TRBD1 (6 bases). V lost 3 bases and J 6 bases, leaving 11 bases between the germline ends. The CDR3 totals 13 residues. Germline lookup yields CDR1 MNHEY and CDR2 SMNVEV (reference sequence). In nucleotides, the CDR3 is TGTGCCAGCAGTTTGTACCGACAGGCTGAAGCTTTCTTT. It codes for CASSLYRQAEAFF.

This sequence joins TRBV29-1 and TRBJ2-2; D gene unclear. Germline V gene sequence: CDR1 SQVTM, CDR2 ANQGSEA. Trimming stripped 4 bases from V and 4 bases from J, with 7 bases between. This CDR3 spans 12 amino acids. The CDR3 here is CSVVEFTGELFF. DNA for the CDR3: TGCAGCGTTGTCGAATTCACCGGGGAGCTGTTTTTT.